Listed here are 22 T cell receptor beta chains from one sample, sequenced in a study of lymphopenia after photon versus proton radiotherapy. Using immunoSEQ multiplex PCR, the repertoire was profiled, and TCRdb retains in-frame clones only, with some absent. The sample records 160,000 or so clones, about 88% being singletons. The sequences come from peripheral blood, collected from a patient treated with photon-based radiotherapy. All receptors come from a man aged 50-60 years with gastric cancer.

This sequence joins TRBV4-3 and TRBJ2-3; TRBD2 agrees at 14 bases. The germline gives CDR1 LGHNA, CDR2 YSLEER. The CDR3 contains 20 residues. With V trimmed by 4 bases and J by 0 bases, 12 bases remained unmatched. CDR3 loop: CASSPKGLAGGLRSTDTQYF. CDR3 bases: TGCGCCAGCAGCCCCAAAGGACTAGCGGGAGGTTTAAGGAGCACAGATACGCAGTATTTT.

A word on this clone: Other DNA sequences in the sample encode the same CDR3. The chain carries TRBV30 and TRBJ2-2; D is tentatively TRBD1 or TRBD2 (5 bases each). V was shortened by 3 bases and J by 5 bases, with 10 bases between the two germline ends. CDR1 is GTSNPN, CDR2 SVGIG, per germline (reference sequence). The CDR3 runs 13 residues. The CDR3 region is CAWSVGGTGELFF. The CDR3 nucleotides are TGTGCCTGGAGCGTTGGGGGAACCGGGGAGCTGTTTTTT.

The J gene is TRBJ1-2, the V gene TRBV6-1; D unclear. The CDR3 contains 13 residues. CDR1 and CDR2 from the germline V gene are MNHNS and SASEGT. Trimming left V 1 base short and J 5 bases short, with 8 bases between. The CDR3 spells CASSEEQRYGYTF. CDR3 coding DNA: TGTGCCAGCAGTGAAGAACAGAGATATGGCTACACCTTC.

V usage is TRBV10-3 and J usage is TRBJ2-5, with D uncertain. Trimming took 2 bases from V and 4 from J, leaving 5 bases between them. Germline loops: CDR1 ENHRY, CDR2 SYGVKD. The CDR3 has 12 residues. CDR3 bases: TGTGCCATCAGTGAGGGTGGAGAGACCCAGTACTTC. Translating gives CAISEGGETQYF.

This clone was detected a few times. V and J are TRBV19 and TRBJ1-5; no reliable D call. The length of the CDR3 is 16 residues. The germline V and J ends were trimmed by 4 bases and 0 bases, with 13 bases remaining between them. The germline CDR1 and CDR2 sequences are LNHDA and SQIVND (reference sequence). The CDR3 nucleotides are TGTGCCAGTAGTAGATATCCGGGTTATAGCAATCAGCCCCAGCATTTT. It encodes CASSRYPGYSNQPQHF.

V and J are TRBV9 and TRBJ2-3, with D uncertain. The CDR3 sequence is 14 residues long. CDR1 is SGDLS, CDR2 YYNGEE, per germline. V lost 3 bases and J 6 bases, leaving 14 bases between the germline ends. The CDR3 DNA reads TGTGCCAGCAGCGGCAAGCCATACGGGGATACGCAGTATTTT. Its translation: CASSGKPYGDTQYF. The whole variable domain, filled in from reference TRBV9 and TRBJ2-3, reads DSGVTQTPKHLITATGQRVTLRCSPRSGDLSVYWYQQSLDQGLQFLIQYYNGEERAKGNILERFSAQQFPDLHSELNLSSLELGDSALYFCASSGKPYGDTQYFGPGTRLTVL.

This chain connects TRBV9 to TRBJ2-3, with D unclear. This CDR3 has 13 residues. Germline V gene sequence: CDR1 SGDLS, CDR2 YYNGEE. V was clipped by 3 bases and J by 0 bases, with 5 bases between them. CDR3 loop: CASSEQSTDTQYF. The CDR3 coding sequence is TGTGCCAGCAGCGAGCAAAGCACAGATACGCAGTATTTT.

This clone was detected once. The chain couples TRBV6-5 to TRBJ2-7; D perhaps matches TRBD2 (6 bases). The CDR3 has 14 amino acids. Germline CDR1 MNHEY, CDR2 SVGAGI. The V end lost 6 bases, the J end lost 0 bases, and 12 bases lay between the germline ends. In DNA form, the CDR3 reads TGTGCCAGCAGCCCCCGGCGGGACTCCTACGAGCAGTACTTC. Translated: CASSPRRDSYEQYF.

This chain links TRBV4-2 with TRBJ2-7; D gene ambiguous. CDR3 size: 12 residues. The ends were cut back, 1 base at V and 5 bases at J, with 6 bases in the middle. Germline-derived CDR1 and CDR2 are LGHNA and YNFKEQ. CDR3 sequence (DNA): TGTGCCAGCAGCCAAGTTCAGGACGAGCAGTACTTC. Translated, it gives CASSQVQDEQYF.

The genes are TRBV27 and TRBJ1-5; 10 bases agree with TRBD1. The CDR3 consists of 15 residues. Germline CDR1 and CDR2: MNHEY and SMNVEV (reference sequence). Trimming took 5 bases from V and 0 from J; bases not matched to a gene: 1. The CDR3 bases are TGTGCCAGCAGTCGGACAGGGGGTAGCAATCAGCCCCAGCATTTT. Amino acids: CASSRTGGSNQPQHF.

The rearrangement links TRBV10-3 to TRBJ2-3; D possibly uses TRBD1 or TRBD2 (5 bases each). In germline, CDR1 is ENHRY, CDR2 SYGVKD. Between the trimmed V and J ends, which lost 10 bases and 0 bases, there was a span of 14 bases. This CDR3 contains 14 residues. The CDR3 nucleotides are TGTGCCAGTCGGGACGGTTCTAGCACAGATACGCAGTATTTT. Translating it yields CASRDGSSTDTQYF.

The chain couples TRBV6-1 to TRBJ1-2, with D uncertain. The CDR3 runs to 14 residues. Trimming shortened V by 2 bases and J by 4 bases, and 11 bases separated the two germline ends. Germline loops: CDR1 MNHNS, CDR2 SASEGT. CDR3 sequence: CASSEKAGLYGYTF. The CDR3 bases are TGTGCCAGCAGTGAAAAGGCAGGCCTCTATGGCTACACCTTC.

This clone appeared many times. The rearrangement joins TRBV5-6 to TRBJ2-7; 10 nucleotides agree with TRBD2. Germline CDR1 is SGHDT and CDR2 is YYEEEE. There are 15 residues in the CDR3. J gave up 3 bases and V 0 bases, and 3 bases lay outside the gene matches. The CDR3 DNA reads as TGTGCCAGCAGCTTGGGGACTAGCGGATACTACGAGCAGTACTTC. It specifies CASSLGTSGYYEQYF.

CDR3 coding DNA: TGTGCTAGTGGTTCGGGACAGGGGGCAGGGAATGAGCAGTTCTTC. Encoded protein: CASGSGQGAGNEQFF. V gene TRBV12-5 combines with J gene TRBJ2-1; TRBD1 aligns across 12 bases. V lost 4 bases to trimming and J lost 7 bases; unmatched junction nucleotides: 5. Per germline, CDR1 LGHNT and CDR2 FRNRAP. The CDR3 spans 15 residues.

This rearrangement joins TRBV7-2 to TRBJ2-1; no clear D gene. The CDR3 is 13 residues long. V dropped 7 bases and J dropped 6 bases, with 13 bases sitting between them. Looked up from germline, CDR1 is SGHTA and CDR2 is FQGNSA. This chain's CDR3 is CASKDYSGNEQFF. DNA of the CDR3: TGTGCCAGCAAGGATTACTCGGGCAATGAGCAGTTCTTC.

The chain couples TRBV5-6 to TRBJ2-1, with 7 bases fitting TRBD2. The germline V gene encodes CDR1 SGHDT and CDR2 YYEEEE. This CDR3 contains 15 residues. The V and J ends lost 2 bases and 4 bases, in that order; junction bases with no gene match: 6. The chain's CDR3 is CASSFGRLTYNEQFF. The DNA of the CDR3 is TGTGCCAGCAGCTTCGGGAGGTTAACTTACAATGAGCAGTTCTTC.

The genes are TRBV19 and TRBJ1-1; 8 nucleotides align to TRBD1. Germline lookup yields CDR1 LNHDA and CDR2 SQIVND (reference sequence). The CDR3 sequence is 13 residues long. V lost 6 bases, J lost 1 base, and 1 base stayed unmatched. The CDR3 DNA follows: TGTGCCAGTAGGGACAGGGCGAACACTGAAGCTTTCTTT. Translating it yields CASRDRANTEAFF.

The gene calls are TRBV25-1 and TRBJ1-1; D remains unclear. The CDR3 has 14 residues. The V and J ends lost 4 bases and 1 base respectively, with 10 bases between them. Germline V lookup: CDR1 MGHDK, CDR2 SYGVNS. As DNA, the CDR3 is TGTGCCAGCAGTGGGGGTGTCAGGAACACTGAAGCTTTCTTT. The encoded protein is CASSGGVRNTEAFF. Combining the CDR3 with reference TRBV25-1 and TRBJ1-1 gives the whole variable domain EADIYQTPRYLVIGTGKKITLECSQTMGHDKMYWYQQDPGMELHLIHYSYGVNSTEKGDLSSESTVSRIRTEHFPLTLESARPSHTSQYLCASSGGVRNTEAFFGQGTRLTVV.

The count of this clone is one. V is TRBV5-4 and J is TRBJ2-4; 9 positions match TRBD1. V shed 2 bases, J shed 8 bases, and the junction held 5 bases outside the gene matches. The CDR3 is 14 residues long. In germline, CDR1 is SGHNT, CDR2 YYREEE (reference sequence). CDR3 in amino acids: CASSFQDRGHIQYF. Here the CDR3 DNA reads TGTGCCAGCAGCTTCCAGGACAGGGGACACATTCAGTACTTC.

V gene TRBV19 combines with J gene TRBJ2-1, with 9 bases lining up with TRBD1. V lost 5 bases and J lost 0; bases outside the gene matches: 11. This CDR3 has 18 residues. CDR1 is LNHDA and CDR2 is SQIVND in the germline V gene (reference sequence). Here the CDR3 DNA reads TGTGCCAGTAGTCCGGGGACAGGGAATTCCCTCTCCTACAATGAGCAGTTCTTC. Translating it yields CASSPGTGNSLSYNEQFF.

As for this clone: At one end the junction does not follow the germline gene, possibly because of a read error. V and J are TRBV18 and TRBJ1-1; D unresolved. The length of the CDR3 is 13 residues. Germline loops: CDR1 KGHSH, CDR2 LQKENI. In nucleotides, the CDR3 is TGTGCCAGCTCACTTGCGCCGAACGCTGAAGCTTTCTTT. Protein product: CASSLAPNAEAFF.

The chain is built from TRBV18 and TRBJ2-7; 8 nucleotides match TRBD2. V shed 1 base, J shed 7 bases, and the junction held 6 bases outside the gene matches. The CDR3 has 14 amino acids. CDR1 KGHSH and CDR2 LQKENI come from the germline V gene. CDR3 region: CASSPQAGVQEQYF. CDR3 DNA: TGTGCCAGCTCACCACAAGCGGGAGTGCAGGAGCAGTACTTC.